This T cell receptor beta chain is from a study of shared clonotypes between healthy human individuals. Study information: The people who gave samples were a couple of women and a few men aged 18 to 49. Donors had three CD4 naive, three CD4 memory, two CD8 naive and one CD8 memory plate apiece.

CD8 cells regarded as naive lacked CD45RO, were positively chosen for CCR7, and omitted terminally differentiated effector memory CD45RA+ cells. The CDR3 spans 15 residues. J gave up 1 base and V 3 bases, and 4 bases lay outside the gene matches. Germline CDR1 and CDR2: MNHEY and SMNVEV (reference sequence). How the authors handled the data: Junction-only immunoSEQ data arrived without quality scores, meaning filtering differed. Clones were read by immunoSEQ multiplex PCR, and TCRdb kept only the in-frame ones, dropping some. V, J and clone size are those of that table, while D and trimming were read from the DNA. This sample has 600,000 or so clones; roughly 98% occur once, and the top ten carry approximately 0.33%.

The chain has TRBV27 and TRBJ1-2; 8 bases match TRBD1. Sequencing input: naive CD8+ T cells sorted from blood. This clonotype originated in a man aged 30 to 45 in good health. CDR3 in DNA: TGTGCCAGCAGTTTGAAACAGGGGGGTAACTATGGCTACACCTTC. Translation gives CASSLKQGGNYGYTF.